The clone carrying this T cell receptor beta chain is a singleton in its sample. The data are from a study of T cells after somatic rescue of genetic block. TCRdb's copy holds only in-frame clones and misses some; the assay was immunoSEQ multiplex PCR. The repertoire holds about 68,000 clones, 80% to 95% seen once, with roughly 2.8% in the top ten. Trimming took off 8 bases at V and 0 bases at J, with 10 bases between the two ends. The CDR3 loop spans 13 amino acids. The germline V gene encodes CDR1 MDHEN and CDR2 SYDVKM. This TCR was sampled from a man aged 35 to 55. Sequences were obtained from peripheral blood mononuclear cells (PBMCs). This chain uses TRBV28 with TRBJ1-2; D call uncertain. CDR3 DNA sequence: TGTGCCAGCGGTTGGGGAGCTAACTATGGCTACACCTTC. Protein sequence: CASGWGANYGYTF.